This TCR beta chain was documented in a study of cytomegalovirus exposure and HLA in healthy donors (TCRdb year 2017). A note on the overall study: An earlier analysis of about 530 of the donors reported approximately 260 Gb of sequence data and 117 million unique TCR beta sequences obtained from some 170 million T cells. The study was designed to test whether signatures of past pathogen exposure could be identified by cataloging public T cell receptors. Rather than drawing on any new phenotypic data, the later analysis identified candidate immune exposures from TCR beta sequences and the way those sequences occurred across donors. The number of typed donors differed by locus: 629-630 for A, B, C, DRB1 and DQB1; roughly 510 for DQA1; 606 for DPA1; and 400 to 480 for DPB1. Besides the first cohort of 550 to 750 subjects, a separate validation cohort made up of over 95 different subjects was used. Every repertoire in the discovery cohort had been generated on one and the same sequencing platform. Donor age, sex, ethnicity and CMV serostatus were compiled alongside the repertoire data. Among 300 to 450 genotyped donors of the cohort, an average of about 240,000 unique TCR beta nucleotide sequences were sequenced per donor, 15% to 20% of them non-productive. Class I and class II HLA loci were covered by the typing at four-digit resolution. The study used immunosequencing to profile the T cell repertoires of hundreds of subjects and linked those repertoires to cytomegalovirus serostatus. A later genetic analysis used genome-wide SNP genotypes for about 65% of the 666 donors, treating that subset as a discovery cohort. Of the 398 genotyped donors, more than 75% were placed in the genetic ancestry cluster associated with self-reported Caucasian donors. An earlier analysis of 587 of the donors used high-throughput TCR beta sequencing to judge whether each TCR beta V gene segment behaved as functional or pseudogenic. An early release covering 550 to 700 HLA-typed donors comprised 300 to 350 gigabases of sequencing data and 65 million to 100 million unique TCR sequences. In a later analysis, previously published TCR beta repertoires from fewer than 750 donors were re-analyzed and high-resolution HLA genotyping was added so that TCR occurrence patterns could be studied. High-throughput TCR immunosequencing, statistical association of individual TCRs with disease status, and machine learning were combined to predict cytomegalovirus infection status. Four or five DR-DQ haplotypes were handled as single units for association and clustering, since linkage in the cohort was strong. Study-level results and caveats: A few of the identified cytomegalovirus-associated TCR beta chains were confirmed in vitro to be specific for cytomegalovirus antigens. A further reported finding was that TCR beta sequences accurately predicted the HLA-A and HLA-B alleles for most subjects in the first cohort. Strong co-occurrence of HLA alleles, especially DR and DQ, made assigning TCR associations to individual alleles difficult. Sequencing depth was assumed to be roughly uniform across donors in the presence/absence analyses, though that assumption may not hold. Cytomegalovirus status was reported to be diagnosed by the classifier with high specificity and sensitivity in both the original and validation cohorts. An earlier analysis of approximately 500 of the donors showed that most TCR beta V segments appeared in productive rearrangements either about 87% or about 30% of the time, which broadly matched IMGT annotations. Compared with equally common non-associated chains, HLA-associated TCR beta chains in a later analysis were more clonally expanded and had lower generation probabilities. At a false discovery rate of 0.05, a later analysis linked fewer than 20,000 TCR beta sequences to specific HLA alleles. In this cohort, only TCR beta chains were sequenced, and detectable features were limited by the absence of alpha or paired-chain data. CMV serostatus was the only immune exposure information available for the cohort. Because HLA typing was unavailable for some donors at each locus, only the typed subset was used in association tests. It was suggested by the authors that the approach could potentially be generalized to other disease states and immunological phenotypes. Most CMV-associated TCR beta chains appeared to be HLA-restricted in a later analysis, and the HLA associations seemed to be driven largely by CMV exposure. According to a later genetic analysis, donors in an Asian-associated ancestry cluster had fewer N-insertions in productive TCRs than the roughly 700-donor mean. In a later genetic analysis, a missense DCLRE1C variant was associated with V-gene and J-gene trimming of TCR beta chains, and the association was replicated in an independent cohort. The study gave a list of 150 to 200 TCR beta chains associated with cytomegalovirus. Across donors, most TCR sequences were observed very rarely, whereas some public TCRs were present in many individuals. The sequencing pipeline was judged likely to have produced a cluster of highly shared sequence variants as a technical artifact. Because the 87-base-pair reads could not distinguish some IMGT-functional V segments, including TRBV6-2 and TRBV6-3, those segments were excluded. Because counts were too low, more than 15 rarely observed V segments, including chromosome 9 orphons, were left out of the earlier analysis of approximately 580 of the donors. In a later analysis, several top co-occurrence clusters were reported to appear linked to parvovirus B19, influenza, CMV and Epstein-Barr virus. In a later analysis, TCR association rates were found to vary across HLA loci, with the most associated TCRs seen for DRB1 alleles and the fewest for HLA-C alleles. Linkage disequilibrium might explain the correlated functional status among segregating V segments, but an unknown experimental factor could not be excluded.

This clone was seen a few times. Its antigen is unknown. No much larger clone exists at a distance of one base, and base qualities are not known. The CDR3 sequence holds 15 residues, the cysteine and phenylalanine included. Of all the DNA, just the CDR3 is kept, 45 bases in frame from base 1. In the germline V gene, CDR1 corresponds to SGDLS and CDR2 to YYNGEE. V is pared back by 3 bases and J by 4 bases, with 16 bases lying between the germline termini. Library prep was done by the immunoSEQ multiplex PCR assay. For the multiplex PCR, a mixture combining 60 forward primers for TCR Vbeta segments and 13 reverse primers for TCR Jbeta segments was used. A multiplex PCR assay on genomic DNA amplified the CDR3 region of rearranged TCR beta genes. Amplified TCR beta libraries were sequenced as 87-base-pair reads on the Illumina HiSeq System. As for the authors' bioinformatics: Across the roughly 640 repertoires, a later analysis counted tens of millions of unique TCR beta chains, approximately 10 million of which were shared by at least two donors. Raw reads were error-corrected and collapsed into unique sequences by a nearest-neighbor algorithm in which closely related sequences were merged to remove PCR and sequencing errors. CDR3 sequences were aligned to IMGT reference sequences to assign V, D and J gene segments. Each retained sequence needed at least a six-nucleotide match to both a V gene segment and a J gene segment. A rearrangement was called productive if the CDR3 had no stop codons and remained in frame with V and J, and every other rearrangement was called non-productive. CDR3 was defined according to IMGT convention as the region running from the second conserved V-encoded cysteine to the conserved J-encoded phenylalanine. In an earlier analysis of around 600 of the donors, sequences lacking an unambiguous match to a single V gene segment were excluded. An earlier analysis of 550 to 650 of the donors classified V segments as functional when productive rearrangements were above 56.7% and as segregating when the standard deviation between donors was above 5%. A statistical classification framework was developed to diagnose cytomegalovirus status using the catalog of TCR beta chain sequences. A later analysis assigned V and J genes by comparing TCR nucleotide sequences with IMGT/GENE-DB human TR gene sequences. Using the TCRdist pipeline, a later analysis assigned CDR3 sequences along with most-parsimonious VDJ recombination scenarios. In a later analysis, each TCR beta chain was defined by its CDR3 amino acid sequence together with its V-gene family, and reads without a unique V-gene family were excluded. To address suspected cross-contamination and a sequencing artifact, a later analysis removed approximately 600 highly shared, low-generation-probability nucleotide sequences. In a later analysis, a clonal expansion index was calculated for each public chain from normalized within-repertoire ranks of inferred template counts. In a later analysis, generation probabilities were computed using a VDJ recombination model fitted to out-of-frame rearrangements, and the results were checked against IGoR. In a later analysis, TCR-TCR, TCR-HLA and TCR-CMV co-occurrence was scored with hypergeometric tests, and a repertoire-size bias correction was applied to TCR pairs. To estimate false discovery rates, a later analysis permuted the HLA or CMV assignments 20 times. In a later analysis, co-occurring TCRs were grouped using DBSCAN, with TCRdist sequence similarity added in when clustering inside HLA-allele-positive subsets. Repertoires with fewer than 30,000 or more than 120,000 public chains, plus five repertoires with anomalous nucleotide sharing, were excluded from co-occurrence clustering. Here the immuneACCESS table is served through TCRdb, limited to in-frame sequences with V and J called. Missing clones are a known gap in these copies; in checked studies unresolved V genes cover under half, and the rest lacks a known reason. The V and J calls and clone size come from that table; D and trimming were worked out from the DNA. This sample gives 150,000 or so clones in total; 65% to 85% of them show up just once. Clones ranked in the top ten supply roughly 5.5% of the sample.

The cohort comprised approximately 700 healthy bone marrow donors. At the time of sampling, every cohort member was nominally healthy, though immune exposures that went unrecorded were likely present. The donor was CMV seropositive and belonged to the group of 250 to 300 seropositive cohort members. A peripheral blood sample was provided by each donor, and peripheral blood mononuclear cells were used for TCR beta sequencing. Genomic DNA extraction from the blood cell samples was performed with the Qiagen DNeasy Blood Extraction Kit. The rearrangement joined TRBV9 to TRBJ1-1; confidence is insufficient to name the D gene. The source material was PBMCs. The origin of this receptor is a woman in her thirties or forties in good health and CMV-seropositive. The base sequence is TGTGCCAGCAGCGCCACCGGGAGTCGGGGCACTGAAGCTTTCTTT. Its protein is CASSATGSRGTEAFF.